This T cell receptor beta chain comes out of a study of regulatory T cells in long-lasting Graves disease. V was trimmed by 6 bases and J by 5 bases, leaving 12 bases between them. The CDR3 sequence is 13 residues long. Germline V gives CDR1 MNHNS, CDR2 SASEGT. TCR beta libraries were built with iRepertoire HTBI primers and Arm-PCR of CDR3 regions. The authors' processing: Identified segments across samples numbered roughly 60 TRBV and about 15 TRBJ. One entry per CDR3 protein, called by TCRdb with MiXCR from the multiplex PCR reads. TCRdb assigned the V and J calls; the authors' analysis was not used. This sample has more than 400,000 distinct CDR3 sequences, with 15% to 20% found just once. Time point: newly diagnosed GD, antithyroid drugs for less than 3 months. The TCR library was prepared using RNA isolated from PBMCs. The source of the patients was an endocrinology department in Xi'an, China. The data were also submitted as part of a second study, on T cells in Graves' hyperthyroidism and ophthalmopathy. From that study: Graves' hyperthyroidism was deemed stable given no ophthalmopathy progression within 18 months. First-round RT-PCR with HTBI primers amplified the TCR CDR3 region.

The J gene is TRBJ2-3, the V gene TRBV6-1; no firm D call. This receptor was taken from a woman aged 25 to 45 with Graves disease. This specimen was peripheral blood mononuclear cells (PBMCs), taken at new diagnosis, from a patient treated with antithyroid drugs. The CDR3 here is CASSSVQQDTQYF. In DNA form, the CDR3 reads TGTGCCAGCAGCTCCGTCCAGCAAGATACGCAGTATTTT.